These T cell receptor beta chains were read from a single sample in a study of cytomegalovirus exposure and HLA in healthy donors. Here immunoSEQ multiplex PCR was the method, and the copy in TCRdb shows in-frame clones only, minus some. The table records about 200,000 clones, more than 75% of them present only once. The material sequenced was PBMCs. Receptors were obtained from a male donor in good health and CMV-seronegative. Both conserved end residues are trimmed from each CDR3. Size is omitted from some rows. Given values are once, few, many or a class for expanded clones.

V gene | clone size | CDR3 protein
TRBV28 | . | ASGETGGGSTEAF
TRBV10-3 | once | AISGAGRDNSPLH
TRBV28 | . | ASSLQAYEQY
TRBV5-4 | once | ASTALGSEQY
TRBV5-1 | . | ASSLGGAGTDTQY
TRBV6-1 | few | ASSEERGGGYT
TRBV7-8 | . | ASSLGQGDQPQH
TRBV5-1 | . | ASSPQGATEQF
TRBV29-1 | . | SGTVSYEQY
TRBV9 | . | ASSVEAVGWGRFYEQY
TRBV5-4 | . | ASSPNLGGQETQY
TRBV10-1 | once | ASRDRGNEGNQPQH
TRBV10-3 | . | AISESMASGDYNEQF
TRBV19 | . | ASSIGPSYEQY
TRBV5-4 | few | ASSLDRGRDGYT
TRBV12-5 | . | ASGHTSKRGYGYT
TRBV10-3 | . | AISESSAVSGELF
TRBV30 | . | AWSPQGRAPLH
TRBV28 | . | ASSSRTGWREQY
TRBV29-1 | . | SVWASGGNQETQY
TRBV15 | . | ATSREPGWSNQPQH
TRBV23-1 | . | ASSQSLELAGQETQY